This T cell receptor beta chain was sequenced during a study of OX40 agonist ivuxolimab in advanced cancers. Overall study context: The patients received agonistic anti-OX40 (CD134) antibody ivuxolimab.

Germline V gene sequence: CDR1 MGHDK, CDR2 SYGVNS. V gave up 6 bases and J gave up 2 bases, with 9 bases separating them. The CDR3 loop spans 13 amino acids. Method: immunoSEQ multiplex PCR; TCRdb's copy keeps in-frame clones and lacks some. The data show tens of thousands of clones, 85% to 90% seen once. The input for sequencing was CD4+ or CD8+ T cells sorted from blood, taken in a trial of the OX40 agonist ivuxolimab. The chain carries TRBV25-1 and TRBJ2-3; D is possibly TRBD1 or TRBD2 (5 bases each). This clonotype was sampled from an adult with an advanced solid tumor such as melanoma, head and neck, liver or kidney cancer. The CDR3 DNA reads TGTGCCAGCAGCTGGGGGTTCACAGATACGCAGTATTTT. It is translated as CASSWGFTDTQYF.